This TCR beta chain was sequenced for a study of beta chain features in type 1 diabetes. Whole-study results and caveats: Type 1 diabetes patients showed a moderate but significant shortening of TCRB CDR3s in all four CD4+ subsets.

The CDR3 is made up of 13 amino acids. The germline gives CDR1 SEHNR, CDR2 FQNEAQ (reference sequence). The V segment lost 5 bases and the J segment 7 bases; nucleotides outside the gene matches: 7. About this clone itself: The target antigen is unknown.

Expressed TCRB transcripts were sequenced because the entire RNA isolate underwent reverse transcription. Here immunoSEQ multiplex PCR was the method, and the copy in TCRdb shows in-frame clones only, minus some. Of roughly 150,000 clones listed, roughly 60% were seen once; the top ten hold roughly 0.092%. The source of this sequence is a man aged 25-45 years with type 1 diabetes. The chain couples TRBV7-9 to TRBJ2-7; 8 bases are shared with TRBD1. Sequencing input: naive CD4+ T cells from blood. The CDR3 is CASSQDRVTEQYF. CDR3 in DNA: TGTGCCAGCAGCCAGGACAGGGTGACAGAGCAGTACTTC. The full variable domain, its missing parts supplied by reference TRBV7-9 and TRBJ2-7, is DTGVSQNPRHKITKRGQNVTFRCDPISEHNRLYWYRQTLGQGPEFLTYFQNEAQLEKSRLLSDRFSAERPKGSFSTLEIQRTEQGDSAMYLCASSQDRVTEQYFGPGTRLTVT.